Following are 22 T cell receptor beta chains from one sample sequenced in a study of neurological immune-mediated disorders. The time point denotes: longitudinal time-point 1 (baseline). TCRdb itself ran the 5' RACE reads through MiXCR, one entry per CDR3 protein. The sample lists approximately 70,000 distinct CDR3 sequences; 10% were seen once. The sequenced material came from PBMCs. These receptors originate from a man aged 30 to 39 in good health.

This clonotype was detected only a few times. The V call is TRBV7-8, the J call TRBJ2-7; a weak D match, TRBD2 (6 bases). The CDR3 totals 15 residues. Germline V gene sequence: CDR1 SGHVS, CDR2 FQNEAQ. V was pared by 4 bases and J by 0 bases, with 13 bases between. CDR3 sequence reads: CASSSLAVSSYEQYF. DNA of the CDR3: TGTGCCAGCAGCTCCTTAGCGGTTAGCTCCTACGAGCAGTACTTC.

In its sample, this clonotype was seen many times. The chain combines TRBV12-3 or TRBV12-4 with TRBJ2-5, with D possibly matching TRBD2 (6 bases). V was shortened by 5 bases and J by 4 bases, with 20 bases between the two germline ends. The CDR3 loop spans 16 amino acids. Here the CDR3 reads CASSIRQGPGGETQYF. The DNA for the CDR3 is TGTGCCAGCAGTATCCGACAAGGGCCCGGGGGAGAGACCCAGTACTTC.

The rearrangement joins TRBV6-5 to TRBJ2-5, with D maybe TRBD1 (5 bases). The V gene's germline CDR1 is MNHEY and CDR2 SVGAGI. The CDR3 has 14 residues. Trimming left V 5 bases short and J 5 bases short, with 15 bases between. The CDR3 DNA reads as TGTGCCAGCAGTGACTTGGGGCTAGGGGAGACCCAGTACTTC. Protein: CASSDLGLGETQYF.

This clonotype was recorded at least ten times. The chain recombines TRBV3-1 with TRBJ2-7; TRBD2 matches at 10 bases. CDR1 and CDR2 (germline): LGHDT, YNNKEL (reference sequence). The CDR3 is 15 residues long. V gave up 2 bases and J gave up 6 bases; unmatched junction bases: 7. The CDR3 DNA follows: TGTGCCAGCAGCCAACACCTAGCGGGAGCCTCCGAGCAGTACTTC. This gives the protein CASSQHLAGASEQYF.

This clonotype was seen repeatedly, ten times or more. V usage is TRBV10-3 and J usage is TRBJ2-1; 7 bases align to TRBD2. This CDR3 comprises 15 residues. V trimming: 6 bases; J trimming: 5 bases; junction bases outside the gene matches: 10. Germline assignment: CDR1 ENHRY and CDR2 SYGVKD. CDR3 region: CAISWTGTINNEQFF. In DNA form, the CDR3 reads TGTGCCATCAGCTGGACCGGGACTATAAACAATGAGCAGTTCTTC.

In this sample, this clonotype turned up many times. The chain carries TRBV24-1 and TRBJ2-3; 8 bases agree with TRBD1. This CDR3 has 16 residues. Trimming cost V 2 bases and J 2 bases; bases outside gene matches: 5. CDR1 KGHDR and CDR2 SFDVKD come from the germline V gene. The CDR3 loop reads CATSDSTGDPTDTQYF. The CDR3 DNA follows: TGTGCCACCAGTGATTCGACAGGGGACCCCACAGATACGCAGTATTTT.

By frequency in the sample, this clonotype is large. The chain recombines TRBV3-1 with TRBJ2-7, with D uncertain. The germline gives CDR1 LGHDT, CDR2 YNNKEL (reference sequence). The CDR3 has 11 amino acids. Trimming shortened V by 5 bases and J by 3 bases, and 5 bases separated the two germline ends. CDR3 in DNA: TGTGCCAGCAGCTACCTCTACGAGCAGTACTTC. The encoded protein is CASSYLYEQYF.

This clonotype appeared many times. The V and J genes are TRBV10-3 and TRBJ2-1, with TRBD2 matching 9 bases. Germline-derived CDR1 and CDR2 are ENHRY and SYGVKD. The CDR3 contains 16 residues. V dropped 3 bases and J dropped 5; count of bases not matched to a gene: 8. CDR3 bases: TGTGCCATCAGTGACCCCGCGGGAGGGCGCAACAATGAGCAGTTCTTC. Its translation is CAISDPAGGRNNEQFF.

Concerning this clonotype itself: The conserved phenylalanine or tryptophan normally closing the CDR3 is absent here, so this likely arose from a read error. This chain connects TRBV12-3 or TRBV12-4 to TRBJ1-1; no clear D. The CDR3 is made up of 13 amino acids. This CDR3 is CASSLKGNTEAFI. The CDR3, as DNA: TGTGCCAGCAGTTTAAAGGGCAACACCGAAGCTTTCATT.

This clonotype was recorded many times. V gene TRBV20-1 combines with J gene TRBJ1-3; TRBD1 is a possible D gene (5 bases). Trimming shortened V by 1 base and J by 2 bases, and 15 bases separated the two germline ends. The germline gives CDR1 DFQATT, CDR2 SNEGSKA (reference sequence). This CDR3 is 16 amino acids long. CDR3 sequence: CSARAQGFYAGNTIYF. CDR3 nucleotides: TGCAGTGCTAGAGCCCAGGGATTTTATGCTGGAAACACCATATATTTT.

This clonotype was observed a few times. The rearrangement links TRBV7-9 to TRBJ2-7; D gene uncertain. V was clipped by 1 base and J by 2 bases, with 6 bases between them. Germline V gene sequence: CDR1 SEHNR, CDR2 FQNEAQ (reference sequence). The CDR3 covers 13 residues. The CDR3 loop is CASSLDLTYEQYF. DNA for the CDR3: TGTGCCAGCAGCTTAGACTTGACCTACGAGCAGTACTTC. Combining the CDR3 with reference TRBV7-9 and TRBJ2-7 gives the whole variable domain DTGVSQNPRHKITKRGQNVTFRCDPISEHNRLYWYRQTLGQGPEFLTYFQNEAQLEKSRLLSDRFSAERPKGSFSTLEIQRTEQGDSAMYLCASSLDLTYEQYFGPGTRLTVT.

This clonotype has a count of ten or more. The genes are TRBV27 and TRBJ2-2; D is unclear. Trimming removed 2 bases at V and 0 bases at J, with 7 bases between. The CDR3 runs to 15 residues. Looked up from germline, CDR1 is MNHEY and CDR2 is SMNVEV (reference sequence). The CDR3 DNA is TGTGCCAGCAGTTTAATCGGCGCGAACACCGGGGAGCTGTTTTTT. Its protein is CASSLIGANTGELFF.

There are many counts of this clonotype. This chain joins TRBV18 and TRBJ2-5; a possible D gene is TRBD2 (6 bases). The V end lost 1 base, the J end lost 1 base, and 10 bases lay between the germline ends. Germline V CDR1 and CDR2: KGHSH, LQKENI. This CDR3 is built from 15 residues. The CDR3 DNA follows: TGTGCCAGCTCACCACAGGGAGGTCGCCAAGAGACCCAGTACTTC. Its protein is CASSPQGGRQETQYF.

This clonotype was picked up many times. The chain has TRBV29-1 and TRBJ2-5; D possibly corresponds to TRBD1 (5 bases). Trimming removed 7 bases from V and 5 bases from J, with 17 bases in between. From germline, CDR1 is SQVTM and CDR2 ANQGSEA. The CDR3 covers 13 residues. In DNA, the CDR3 is TGCAGCGCCCCGACCAGGGTAGGGGAGACCCAGTACTTC. Protein: CSAPTRVGETQYF.

CDR3 sequence (DNA): TGCGCCAGCAGCAAAGGACAGGGGTTCCACGACTATGGCTACACCTTC. This gives the protein CASSKGQGFHDYGYTF. The V gene is TRBV5-1, the J gene TRBJ1-2; 9 bases align to TRBD1. V lost 4 bases, J lost 3 bases, and 10 bases stayed unmatched. CDR3 length: 16 residues. Per germline, CDR1 SGHRS and CDR2 YFSETQ.

This clonotype showed up many times. The rearrangement joins TRBV5-1 to TRBJ2-5; D is uncertain. The CDR3 runs to 13 residues. Germline values: CDR1 SGHRS, CDR2 YFSETQ. Trimming took 4 bases from V and 5 from J, leaving 12 bases between them. The chain's CDR3 is CASSPPLGETQYF. In nucleotides, the CDR3 is TGCGCCAGCAGCCCGCCCCTAGGGGAGACCCAGTACTTC.

This clonotype was seen repeatedly, ten times or more. This chain connects TRBV9 to TRBJ2-5; 11 bases map to TRBD1. Unmatched junction bases numbered 6, after V lost 0 bases and J lost 5 bases. The CDR3 has 16 residues. Looked up from germline, CDR1 is SGDLS and CDR2 is YYNGEE. CDR3 DNA sequence: TGTGCCAGCAGCGTAGCCGGGACAGGGGGTAGGGAGACCCAGTACTTC. Translated, it gives CASSVAGTGGRETQYF. Variable domain in full (rest from reference TRBV9 and TRBJ2-5): DSGVTQTPKHLITATGQRVTLRCSPRSGDLSVYWYQQSLDQGLQFLIQYYNGEERAKGNILERFSAQQFPDLHSELNLSSLELGDSALYFCASSVAGTGGRETQYFGPGTRLLVL.

This clonotype was seen many times. The chain employs TRBV7-6 and TRBJ1-1, with D perhaps matching TRBD1 (6 bases). Germline lookup yields CDR1 SGHVS and CDR2 FNYEAQ. The V gene lost 5 bases and the J gene lost 4 bases, with 11 bases spanning the gap. The CDR3 runs 13 residues. CDR3 region: CASSAGHRTEAFF. CDR3 nucleotides: TGTGCCAGCAGCGCGGGACATCGCACTGAAGCTTTCTTT.

This clonotype appeared many times. The rearrangement links TRBV12-3 or TRBV12-4 to TRBJ1-5; D gene uncertain. The CDR3 totals 15 residues. The V gene lost 3 bases and the J gene lost 1 base, with 10 bases spanning the gap. CDR3 region: CASSFGVPSNQPQHF. CDR3 in DNA: TGTGCCAGCAGTTTTGGGGTTCCAAGCAATCAGCCCCAGCATTTT.

This clonotype was seen repeatedly, ten times or more. This chain uses TRBV7-9 with TRBJ2-2; 8 nucleotides line up with TRBD1. The CDR3 runs 16 residues. Germline CDR1 reads SEHNR; CDR2 reads FQNEAQ (reference sequence). The V and J ends lost 5 bases and 1 base, in that order; junction bases with no gene match: 6. The chain's CDR3 is CASSPTGVWNTGELFF. The CDR3 DNA reads TGTGCCAGCAGCCCGACAGGGGTATGGAACACCGGGGAGCTGTTTTTT.

This clonotype was detected ten times or more. The chain uses TRBV24-1 and TRBJ2-1, with a weak D call TRBD1 (6 bases). Germline-derived CDR1 and CDR2 are KGHDR and SFDVKD. The CDR3 runs 13 residues. Trimming shortened V by 1 base and J by 10 bases, and 10 bases separated the two germline ends. The DNA of the CDR3 is TGTGCCACCAGTGATTTCGACGGGACAGAGCAGTTCTTC. Its translation is CATSDFDGTEQFF.

This clonotype was detected many times. The rearrangement links TRBV7-9 to TRBJ2-3, with 9 bases lining up with TRBD1. J lost 3 bases, V lost 6 bases, and 7 bases had no gene match. From germline, CDR1 is SEHNR and CDR2 FQNEAQ (reference sequence). The CDR3 has 15 amino acids. CDR3 in amino acids: CASSPGQGRTDTQYF. CDR3 DNA sequence: TGTGCCAGCAGTCCAGGACAGGGGCGGACAGATACGCAGTATTTT. Combining the CDR3 with reference TRBV7-9 and TRBJ2-3 gives the whole variable domain DTGVSQNPRHKITKRGQNVTFRCDPISEHNRLYWYRQTLGQGPEFLTYFQNEAQLEKSRLLSDRFSAERPKGSFSTLEIQRTEQGDSAMYLCASSPGQGRTDTQYFGPGTRLTVL.